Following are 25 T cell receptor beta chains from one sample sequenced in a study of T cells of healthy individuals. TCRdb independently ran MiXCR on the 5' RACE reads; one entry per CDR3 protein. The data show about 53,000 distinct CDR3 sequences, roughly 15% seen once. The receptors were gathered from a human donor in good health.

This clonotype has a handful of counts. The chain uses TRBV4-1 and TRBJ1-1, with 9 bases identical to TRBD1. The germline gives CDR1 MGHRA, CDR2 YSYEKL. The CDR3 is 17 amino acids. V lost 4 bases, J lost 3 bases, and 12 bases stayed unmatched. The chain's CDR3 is CASSPMDRGWSDTEAFF. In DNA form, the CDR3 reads TGCGCCAGCAGCCCGATGGACAGGGGCTGGTCCGACACTGAAGCTTTCTTT.

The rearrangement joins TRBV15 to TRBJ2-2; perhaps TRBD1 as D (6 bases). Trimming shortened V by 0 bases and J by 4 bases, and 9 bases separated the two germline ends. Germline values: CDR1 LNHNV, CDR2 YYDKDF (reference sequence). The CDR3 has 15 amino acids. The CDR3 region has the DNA TGTGCCACCAGCAGAGACGGCAGGGGCACCGGGGAGCTGTTTTTT. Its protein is CATSRDGRGTGELFF. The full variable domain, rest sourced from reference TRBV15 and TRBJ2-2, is DAMVIQNPRYQVTQFGKPVTLSCSQTLNHNVMYWYQQKSSQAPKLLFHYYDKDFNNEADTPDNFQSRRPNTSFCFLDIRSPGLGDTAMYLCATSRDGRGTGELFFGEGSRLTVL.

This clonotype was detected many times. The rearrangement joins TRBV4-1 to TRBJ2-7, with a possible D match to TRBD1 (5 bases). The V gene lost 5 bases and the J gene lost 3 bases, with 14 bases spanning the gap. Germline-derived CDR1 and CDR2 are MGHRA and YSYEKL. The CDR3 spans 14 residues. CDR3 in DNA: TGCGCCAGCAGCTTCCGGTCCAGGGACTACGAGCAGTACTTC. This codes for CASSFRSRDYEQYF.

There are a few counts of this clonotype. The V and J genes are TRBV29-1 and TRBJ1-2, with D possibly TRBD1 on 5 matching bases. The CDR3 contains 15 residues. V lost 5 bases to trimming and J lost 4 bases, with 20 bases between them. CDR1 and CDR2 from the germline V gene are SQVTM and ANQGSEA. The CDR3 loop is CSVFGHGRESYGYTF. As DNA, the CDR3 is TGCAGCGTTTTTGGACACGGACGGGAGTCCTATGGCTACACCTTC.

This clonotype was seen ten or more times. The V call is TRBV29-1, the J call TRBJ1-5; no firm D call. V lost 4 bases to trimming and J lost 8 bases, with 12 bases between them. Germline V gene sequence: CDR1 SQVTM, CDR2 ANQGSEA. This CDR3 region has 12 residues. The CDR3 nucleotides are TGCAGCGTTGGTGACGGTCCGGAGCCCCAGCATTTT. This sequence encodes CSVGDGPEPQHF. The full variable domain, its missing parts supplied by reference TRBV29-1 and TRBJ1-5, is SAVISQKPSRDICQRGTSLTIQCQVDSQVTMMFWYRQQPGQSLTLIATANQGSEATYESGFVIDKFPISRPNLTFSTLTVSNMSPEDSSIYLCSVGDGPEPQHFGDGTRLSIL.

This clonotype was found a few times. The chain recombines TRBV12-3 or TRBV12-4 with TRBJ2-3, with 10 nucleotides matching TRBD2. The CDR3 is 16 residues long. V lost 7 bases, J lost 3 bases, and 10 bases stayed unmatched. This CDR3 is CASTLRTSGKTDTQYF. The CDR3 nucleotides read TGTGCCAGCACCCTTAGAACTAGCGGGAAGACAGATACGCAGTATTTT.

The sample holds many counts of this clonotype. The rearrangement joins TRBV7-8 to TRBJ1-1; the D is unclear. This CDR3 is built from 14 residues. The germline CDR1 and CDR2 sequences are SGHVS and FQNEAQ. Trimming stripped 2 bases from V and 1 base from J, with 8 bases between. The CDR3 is CASSLRTGNTEAFF. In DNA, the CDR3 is TGTGCCAGCAGCTTACGAACGGGGAACACTGAAGCTTTCTTT.

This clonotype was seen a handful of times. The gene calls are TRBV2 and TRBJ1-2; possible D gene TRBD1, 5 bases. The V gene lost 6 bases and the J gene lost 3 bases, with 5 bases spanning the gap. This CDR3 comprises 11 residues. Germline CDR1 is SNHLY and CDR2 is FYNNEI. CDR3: CASRTDYGYTF. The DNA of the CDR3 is TGTGCCAGCAGGACAGACTATGGCTACACCTTC.

In DNA, the CDR3 is TGTGCCAGTAGTGGGACCCCGACAGGGATCCAAGAGACCCAGTACTTC. The encoded protein is CASSGTPTGIQETQYF. This chain uses TRBV19 with TRBJ2-5; TRBD1 matches at 7 bases. The junction had 10 bases not matched to a gene; V was cut back by 5 bases and J by 1 base. The germline V gene encodes CDR1 LNHDA and CDR2 SQIVND (reference sequence). The CDR3 consists of 16 residues.

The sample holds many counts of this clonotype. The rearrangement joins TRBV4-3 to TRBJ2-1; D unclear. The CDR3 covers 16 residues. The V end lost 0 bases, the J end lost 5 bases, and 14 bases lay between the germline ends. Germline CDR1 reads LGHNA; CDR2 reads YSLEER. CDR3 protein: CASSQDSTLAHNEQFF. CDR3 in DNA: TGCGCCAGCAGCCAAGATAGCACTTTAGCCCACAATGAGCAGTTCTTC.

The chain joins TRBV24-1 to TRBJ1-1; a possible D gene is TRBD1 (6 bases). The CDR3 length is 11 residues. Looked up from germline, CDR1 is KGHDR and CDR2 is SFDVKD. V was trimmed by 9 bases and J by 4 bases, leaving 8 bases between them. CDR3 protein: CATQGTTEAFF. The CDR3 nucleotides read TGTGCCACCCAGGGGACCACTGAAGCTTTCTTT.

CDR3: CASSPSGGAKPPPYEQYF. As DNA, the CDR3 is TGTGCCAGCAGCCCATCTGGGGGTGCTAAACCTCCTCCATACGAGCAGTACTTC. The V gene is TRBV7-8, the J gene TRBJ2-7; the D call may be TRBD1 or TRBD2 (5 bases each). Germline CDR1 is SGHVS and CDR2 is FQNEAQ. This CDR3 spans 18 amino acids. V lost 5 bases, J lost 4 bases, and 27 bases lay in between. Full variable domain (outside the CDR3, taken from reference TRBV7-8 and TRBJ2-7): GAGVSQSPRYKVAKRGQDVALRCDPISGHVSLFWYQQALGQGPEFLTYFQNEAQLDKSGLPSDRFFAERPEGSVSTLKIQRTQQEDSAVYLCASSPSGGAKPPPYEQYFGPGTRLTVT.

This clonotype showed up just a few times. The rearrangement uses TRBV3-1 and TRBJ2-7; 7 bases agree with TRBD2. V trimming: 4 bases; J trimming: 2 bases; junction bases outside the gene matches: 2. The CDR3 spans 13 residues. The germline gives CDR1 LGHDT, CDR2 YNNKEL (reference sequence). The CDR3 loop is CASSREGPYEQYF. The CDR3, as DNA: TGTGCCAGCAGCCGGGAGGGGCCCTACGAGCAGTACTTC.

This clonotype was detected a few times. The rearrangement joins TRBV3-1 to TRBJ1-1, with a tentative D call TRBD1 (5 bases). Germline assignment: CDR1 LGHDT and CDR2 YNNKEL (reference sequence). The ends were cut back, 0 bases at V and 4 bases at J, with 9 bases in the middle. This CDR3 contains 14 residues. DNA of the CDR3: TGTGCCAGCAGCCAAGAGTCCAGGGCCACTGAAGCTTTCTTT. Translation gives CASSQESRATEAFF.

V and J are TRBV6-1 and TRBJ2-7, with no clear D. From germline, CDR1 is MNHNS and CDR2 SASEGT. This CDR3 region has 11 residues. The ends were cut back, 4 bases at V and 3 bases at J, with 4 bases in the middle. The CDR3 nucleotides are TGTGCCAGCAGTGGGGGCTACGAGCAGTACTTC. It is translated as CASSGGYEQYF.

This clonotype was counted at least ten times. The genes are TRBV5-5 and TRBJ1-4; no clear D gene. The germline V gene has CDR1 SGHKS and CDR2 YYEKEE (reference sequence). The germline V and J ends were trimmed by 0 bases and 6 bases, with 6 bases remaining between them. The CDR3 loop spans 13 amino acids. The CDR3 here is CASSLVLDEKLFF. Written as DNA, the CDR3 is TGTGCCAGCAGCTTGGTCCTAGATGAAAAACTGTTTTTT.

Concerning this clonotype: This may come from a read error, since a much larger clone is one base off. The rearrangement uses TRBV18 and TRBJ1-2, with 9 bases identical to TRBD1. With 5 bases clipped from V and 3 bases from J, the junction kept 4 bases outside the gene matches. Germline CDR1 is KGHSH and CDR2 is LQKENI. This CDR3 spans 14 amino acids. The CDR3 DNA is TGTGCCAGCTCATGGGACAGGGAGGACTATGGCTACACCTTC. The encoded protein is CASSWDREDYGYTF.

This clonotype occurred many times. CDR3 region: CASSSISLGGDDTDTQYF. The CDR3 bases are TGTGCCAGCAGCTCCATTAGCTTAGGCGGGGATGACACAGATACGCAGTATTTT. The chain combines TRBV7-3 with TRBJ2-3; tentatively, D is TRBD2 (6 bases). CDR3 length: 18 amino acids. Germline values: CDR1 SGHTA, CDR2 FQGTGA. The V end lost 4 bases, the J end lost 2 bases, and 22 bases lay between the germline ends.

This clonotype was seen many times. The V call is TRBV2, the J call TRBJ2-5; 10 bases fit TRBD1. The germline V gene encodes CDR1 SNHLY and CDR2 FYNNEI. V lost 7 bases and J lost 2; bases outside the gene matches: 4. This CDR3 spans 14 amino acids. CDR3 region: CASKRDRGQETQYF. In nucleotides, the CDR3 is TGTGCCAGCAAACGGGACAGGGGACAAGAGACCCAGTACTTC.

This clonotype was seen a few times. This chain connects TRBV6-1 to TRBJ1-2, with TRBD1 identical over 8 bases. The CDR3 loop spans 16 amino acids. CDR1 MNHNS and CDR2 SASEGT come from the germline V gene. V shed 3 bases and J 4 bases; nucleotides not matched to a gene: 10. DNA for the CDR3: TGTGCCAGCAGTGATGGACAGGGCAGGTGGGGCTATGGCTACACCTTC. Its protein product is CASSDGQGRWGYGYTF.

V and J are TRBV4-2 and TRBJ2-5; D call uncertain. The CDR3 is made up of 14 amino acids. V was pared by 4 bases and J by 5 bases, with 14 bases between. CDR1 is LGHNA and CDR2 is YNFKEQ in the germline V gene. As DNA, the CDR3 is TGTGCCAGCAGCCGCGCAAGCACCGGGGAGACCCAGTACTTC. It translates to CASSRASTGETQYF.

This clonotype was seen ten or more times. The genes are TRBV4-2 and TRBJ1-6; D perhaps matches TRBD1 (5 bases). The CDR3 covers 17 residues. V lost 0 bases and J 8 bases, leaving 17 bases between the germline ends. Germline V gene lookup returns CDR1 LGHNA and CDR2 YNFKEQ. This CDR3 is CASSQESRVRGDSPLHF. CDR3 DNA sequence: TGTGCCAGCAGCCAAGAAAGCCGTGTGCGGGGGGATTCACCCCTCCACTTT.

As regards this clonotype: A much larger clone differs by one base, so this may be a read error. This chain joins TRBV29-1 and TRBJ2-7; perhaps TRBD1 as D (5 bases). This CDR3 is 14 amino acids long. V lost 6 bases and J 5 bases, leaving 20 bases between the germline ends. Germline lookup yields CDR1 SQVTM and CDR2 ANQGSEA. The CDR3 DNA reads TGCAGCGTCGCGACAGTGGACGTTAAACACGAGCAGTACTTC. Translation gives CSVATVDVKHEQYF.

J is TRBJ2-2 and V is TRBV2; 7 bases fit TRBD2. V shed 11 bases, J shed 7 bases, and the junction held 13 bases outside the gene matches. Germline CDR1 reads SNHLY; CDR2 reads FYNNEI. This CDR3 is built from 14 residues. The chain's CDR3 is CAGGKRDLGGELFF. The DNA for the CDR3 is TGTGCCGGCGGAAAGCGGGATTTGGGCGGGGAGCTGTTTTTT.

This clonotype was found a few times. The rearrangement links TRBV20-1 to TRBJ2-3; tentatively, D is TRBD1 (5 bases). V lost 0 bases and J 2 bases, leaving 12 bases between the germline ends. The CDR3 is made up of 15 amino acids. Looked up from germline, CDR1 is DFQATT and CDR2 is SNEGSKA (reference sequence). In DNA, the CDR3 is TGCAGTGCTAGAGATGATCAGGGATACACAGATACGCAGTATTTT. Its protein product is CSARDDQGYTDTQYF.